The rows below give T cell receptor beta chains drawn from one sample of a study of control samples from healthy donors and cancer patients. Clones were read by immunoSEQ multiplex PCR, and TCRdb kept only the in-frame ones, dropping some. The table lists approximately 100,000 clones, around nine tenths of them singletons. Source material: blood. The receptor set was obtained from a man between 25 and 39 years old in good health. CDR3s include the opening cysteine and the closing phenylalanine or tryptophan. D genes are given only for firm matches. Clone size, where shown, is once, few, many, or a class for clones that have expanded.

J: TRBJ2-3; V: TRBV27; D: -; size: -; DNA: TGTGCCAGCAGTTTAATGGCTACTAGCACAGATACGCAGTATTTT; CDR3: CASSLMATSTDTQYF
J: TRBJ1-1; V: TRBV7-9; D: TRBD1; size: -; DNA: TGTGCCAGCAGCTCTGCGGGACAGTCTGAAGCTTTCTTT; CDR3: CASSSAGQSEAFF
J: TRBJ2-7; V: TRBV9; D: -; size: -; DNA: TGTGCCAGCAGCGCCCGGGACGGAGACTCCTACGAGCAGTACTTC; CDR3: CASSARDGDSYEQYF
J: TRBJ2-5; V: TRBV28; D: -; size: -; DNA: TGTGCCAGCAGCACCGACCTGGAGGGGACCCAGTACTTC; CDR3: CASSTDLEGTQYF
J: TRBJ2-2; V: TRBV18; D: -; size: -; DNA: TGTGCCAGCTCACAGACTCTCTCCACCGGGGAGCTGTTTTTT; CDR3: CASSQTLSTGELFF
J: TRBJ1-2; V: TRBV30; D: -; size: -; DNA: TGTGCCTGGAGTGAGACATTACAGTATGGCTACACCTTC; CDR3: CAWSETLQYGYTF
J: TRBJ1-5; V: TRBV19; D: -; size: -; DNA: TGTGCCAGTAGTATAGTCGCGGGGGACCAGCCCCAGCATTTT; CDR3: CASSIVAGDQPQHF
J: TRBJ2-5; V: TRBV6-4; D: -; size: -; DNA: TGTGCCAGCGCGTATGCGAGAGTCCAAGAGACCCAGTACTTC; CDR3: CASAYARVQETQYF
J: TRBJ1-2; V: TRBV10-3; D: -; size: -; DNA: TGTGCCATCAGTGAGTCGTGGGAAGAGGGCTACACCTTC; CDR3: CAISESWEEGYTF
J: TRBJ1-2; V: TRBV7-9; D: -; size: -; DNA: TGTGCCAGCAGCTCCCGCAAGACAGGAGAGAGAGACTATGGCTACACCTTC; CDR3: CASSSRKTGERDYGYTF
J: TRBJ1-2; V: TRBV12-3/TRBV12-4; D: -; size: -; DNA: TGTGCCAGCAGTCAAGGACAGAACTATGGCTACACCTTC; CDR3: CASSQGQNYGYTF
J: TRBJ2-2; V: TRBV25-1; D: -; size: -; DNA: TGTGCCAGCAGTGAAAGAAAGGCGCAGAACACCGGGGAGCTGTTTTTT; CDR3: CASSERKAQNTGELFF
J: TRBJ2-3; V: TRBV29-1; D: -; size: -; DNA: TGCAGCGTGGCAGGGCACACAGATACGCAGTATTTT; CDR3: CSVAGHTDTQYF
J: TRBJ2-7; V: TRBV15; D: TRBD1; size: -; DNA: TGTGCCACCAGCAGGCCACCGGGACAGGGCCCTAGGGAGCAGTACTTC; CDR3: CATSRPPGQGPREQYF
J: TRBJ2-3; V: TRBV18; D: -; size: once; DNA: TGTGCCAGCTCACCTAATTCGGGGAGCACAGATACGCAGTATTTT; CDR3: CASSPNSGSTDTQYF
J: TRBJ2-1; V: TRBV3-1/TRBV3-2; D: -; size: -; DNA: TGTGCCAGCAGCCAGGACCATCTACTCCGGGACAATGAGCAGTTCTTC; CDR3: CASSQDHLLRDNEQFF
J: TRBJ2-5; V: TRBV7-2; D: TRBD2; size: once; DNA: TGTGCCAGCAGCTTCGGCGGGAGGGCCGAAGAGACCCAGTACTTC; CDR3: CASSFGGRAEETQYF
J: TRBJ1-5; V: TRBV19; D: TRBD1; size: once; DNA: TGTGCCAGTTGTTCCCGGGACAGGGGCCAGCCCCAGCATTTT; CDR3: CASCSRDRGQPQHF
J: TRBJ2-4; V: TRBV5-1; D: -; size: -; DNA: TGCGCCAGCAGCTTGTACGGGTATGACCGCATTCAGTACTTC; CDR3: CASSLYGYDRIQYF
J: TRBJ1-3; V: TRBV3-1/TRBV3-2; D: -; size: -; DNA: TGTGCCAGCAGATCGGGACACCGCCCTGGAAACACCATATATTTT; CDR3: CASRSGHRPGNTIYF
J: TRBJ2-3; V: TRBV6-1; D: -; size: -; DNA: TGTGCCAGCAGTGAATATGGGGCGGATACGCAGTATTTT; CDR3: CASSEYGADTQYF
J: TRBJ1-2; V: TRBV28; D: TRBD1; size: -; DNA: TGTGCCAGCAGCCCCGGGACAGGGGGCTACTATGGCTACACCTTC; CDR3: CASSPGTGGYYGYTF
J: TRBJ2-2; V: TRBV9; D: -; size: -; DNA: TGTGCCAGCAGCGTAACAGGTTCAACGGAGAAGCTGTTTTTT; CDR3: CASSVTGSTEKLFF
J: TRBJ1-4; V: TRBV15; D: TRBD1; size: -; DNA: TGTGCCACCAGCAGGAGGACAGGTTATAATGAAAAACTGTTTTTT; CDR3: CATSRRTGYNEKLFF
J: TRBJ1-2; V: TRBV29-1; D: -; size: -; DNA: TGCAGCGTTGATGGGCAGGTTTATAACTATGGCTACACCTTC; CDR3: CSVDGQVYNYGYTF
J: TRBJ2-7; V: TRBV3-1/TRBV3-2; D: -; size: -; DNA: TGTGCCAGCAGCCTCCGGGATTCTGACCCCTACGAGCAGTACTTC; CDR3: CASSLRDSDPYEQYF